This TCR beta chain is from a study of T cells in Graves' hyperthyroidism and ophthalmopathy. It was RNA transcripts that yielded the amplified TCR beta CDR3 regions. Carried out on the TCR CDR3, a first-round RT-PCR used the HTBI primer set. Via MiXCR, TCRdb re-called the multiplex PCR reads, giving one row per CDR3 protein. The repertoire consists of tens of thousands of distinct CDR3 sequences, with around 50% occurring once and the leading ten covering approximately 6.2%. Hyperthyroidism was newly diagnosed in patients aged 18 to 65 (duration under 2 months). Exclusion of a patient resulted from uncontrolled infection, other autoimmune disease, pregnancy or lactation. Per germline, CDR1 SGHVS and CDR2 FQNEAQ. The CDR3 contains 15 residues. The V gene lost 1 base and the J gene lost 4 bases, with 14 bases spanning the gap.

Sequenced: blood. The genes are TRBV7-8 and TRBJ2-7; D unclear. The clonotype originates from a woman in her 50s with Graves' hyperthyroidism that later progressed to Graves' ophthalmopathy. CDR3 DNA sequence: TGTGCCAGCAGCTTAGGCACTGATACGCAGTACGAGCAGTACTTC. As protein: CASSLGTDTQYEQYF.